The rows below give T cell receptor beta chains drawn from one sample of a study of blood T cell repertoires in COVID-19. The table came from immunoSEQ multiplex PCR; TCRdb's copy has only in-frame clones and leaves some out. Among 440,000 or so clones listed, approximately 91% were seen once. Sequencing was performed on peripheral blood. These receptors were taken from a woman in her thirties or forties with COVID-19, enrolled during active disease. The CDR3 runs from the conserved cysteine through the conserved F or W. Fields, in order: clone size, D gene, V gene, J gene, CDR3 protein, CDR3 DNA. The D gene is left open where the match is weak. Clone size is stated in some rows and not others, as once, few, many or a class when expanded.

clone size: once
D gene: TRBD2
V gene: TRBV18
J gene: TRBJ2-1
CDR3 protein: CASSRSTSGGFGNEQFF
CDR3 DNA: TGTGCCAGCTCACGTTCGACTAGCGGGGGCTTTGGGAATGAGCAGTTCTTC

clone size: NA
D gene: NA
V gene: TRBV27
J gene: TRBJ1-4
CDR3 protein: CASSLLRGGKLFF
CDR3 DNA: TGTGCCAGCAGTTTATTAAGGGGGGGAAAACTGTTTTTT

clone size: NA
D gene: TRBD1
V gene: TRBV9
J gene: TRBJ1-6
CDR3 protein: CASSVQGANSPLHF
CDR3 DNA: TGTGCCAGCAGCGTACAGGGGGCGAATTCACCCCTCCACTTT

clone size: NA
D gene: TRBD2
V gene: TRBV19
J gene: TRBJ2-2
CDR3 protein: CASLAGLNTGELFF
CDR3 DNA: TGTGCCAGTTTAGCGGGATTGAACACCGGGGAGCTGTTTTTT

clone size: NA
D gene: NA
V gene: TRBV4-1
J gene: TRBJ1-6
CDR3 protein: CASTPRAGDSPLHF
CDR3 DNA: TGCGCCAGCACCCCTCGAGCCGGGGATTCACCCCTCCACTTT

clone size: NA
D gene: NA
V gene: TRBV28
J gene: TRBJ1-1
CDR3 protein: CASSWLGVGRGAEAFF
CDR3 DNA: TGTGCCAGCAGTTGGCTCGGTGTCGGGAGAGGTGCTGAAGCTTTCTTT

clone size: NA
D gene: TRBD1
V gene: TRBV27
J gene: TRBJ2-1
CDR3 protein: CASTFRDRGRGEQFF
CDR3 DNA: TGTGCCAGCACCTTTAGGGACAGGGGGCGTGGAGAGCAGTTCTTC

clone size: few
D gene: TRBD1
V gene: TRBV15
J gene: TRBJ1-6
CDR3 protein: CATSLPTGSSYNSPLHF
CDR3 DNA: TGTGCCACCAGCCTACCGACAGGGAGCTCCTATAATTCACCCCTCCACTTT

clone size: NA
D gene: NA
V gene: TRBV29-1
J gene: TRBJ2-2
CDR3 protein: CSISGHSNTGELFF
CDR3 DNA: TGCAGCATTTCGGGACATTCGAACACCGGGGAGCTGTTTTTT

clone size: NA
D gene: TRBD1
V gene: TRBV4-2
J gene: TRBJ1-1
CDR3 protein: CASSPPDRGNTEAFF
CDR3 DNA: TGTGCCAGCAGCCCCCCGGACAGGGGGAACACTGAAGCTTTCTTT

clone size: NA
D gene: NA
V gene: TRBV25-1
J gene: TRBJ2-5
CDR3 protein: CASIGQFPQETQYF
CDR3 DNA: TGTGCCAGCATAGGACAGTTCCCGCAGGAGACCCAGTACTTC

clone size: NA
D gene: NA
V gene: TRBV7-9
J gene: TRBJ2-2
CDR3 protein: CASSPADPRAGELFF
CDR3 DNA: TGTGCCAGCAGCCCAGCGGACCCAAGGGCCGGGGAGCTGTTTTTT

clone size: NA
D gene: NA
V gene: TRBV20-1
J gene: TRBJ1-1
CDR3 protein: CSASRQAIEAFF
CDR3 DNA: TGCAGTGCTAGTAGACAGGCGATTGAAGCTTTCTTT

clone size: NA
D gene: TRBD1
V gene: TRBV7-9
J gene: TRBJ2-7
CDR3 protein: CASSSNTRQGTPYEQYF
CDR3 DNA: TGTGCCAGCAGCTCTAACACCAGACAGGGGACACCCTACGAGCAGTACTTC

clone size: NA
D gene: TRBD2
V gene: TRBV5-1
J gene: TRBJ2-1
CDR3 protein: CASSLALAGGSSYNEQFF
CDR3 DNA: TGCGCCAGCAGCTTGGCCCTAGCGGGAGGATCCTCCTACAATGAGCAGTTCTTC

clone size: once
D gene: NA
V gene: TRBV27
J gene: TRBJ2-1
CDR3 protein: CASSLFWQDSYNEQFF
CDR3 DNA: TGTGCCAGCAGTTTATTTTGGCAAGACTCCTACAATGAGCAGTTCTTC

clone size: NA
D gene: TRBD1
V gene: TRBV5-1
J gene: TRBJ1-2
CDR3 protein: CASSSDRGLNYGYTF
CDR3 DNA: TGCGCCAGCAGCTCTGACAGGGGGCTCAACTATGGCTACACCTTC

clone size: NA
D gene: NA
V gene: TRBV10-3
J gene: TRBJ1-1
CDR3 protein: CAISESNRMNTEAFF
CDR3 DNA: TGTGCCATCAGTGAGTCGAACAGAATGAACACTGAAGCTTTCTTT

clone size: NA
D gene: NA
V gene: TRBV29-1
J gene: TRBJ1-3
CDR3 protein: CSVEVDSGNTIYF
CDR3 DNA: TGCAGCGTTGAAGTTGACAGCGGAAACACCATATATTTT

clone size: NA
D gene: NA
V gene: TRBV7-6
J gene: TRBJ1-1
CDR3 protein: CASSLGDSRDTEAFF
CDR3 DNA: TGTGCCAGCAGCTTAGGTGACAGTAGGGACACTGAAGCTTTCTTT

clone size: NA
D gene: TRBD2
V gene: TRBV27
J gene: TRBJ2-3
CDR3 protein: CASSLLAGASTDTQYF
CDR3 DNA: TGTGCCAGCAGTTTGCTAGCGGGGGCTAGCACAGATACGCAGTATTTT

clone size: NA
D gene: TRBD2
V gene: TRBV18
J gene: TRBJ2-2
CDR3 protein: CASSPASGDTGELFF
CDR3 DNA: TGTGCCAGCTCACCAGCTAGCGGTGATACCGGGGAGCTGTTTTTT

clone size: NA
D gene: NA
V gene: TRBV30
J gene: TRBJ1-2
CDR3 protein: CAWSFFFRLKGWYGYTF
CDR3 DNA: TGTGCCTGGAGTTTTTTCTTTAGACTCAAGGGGTGGTATGGCTACACCTTC

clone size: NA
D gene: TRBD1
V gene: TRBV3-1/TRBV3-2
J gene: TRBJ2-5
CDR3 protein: CASSPARWDSRYQETQYF
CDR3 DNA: TGTGCCAGCAGCCCGGCCCGATGGGACAGCAGATACCAAGAGACCCAGTACTTC

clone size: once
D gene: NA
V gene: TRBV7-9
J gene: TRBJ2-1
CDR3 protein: CASSLAGHPGDEQFF
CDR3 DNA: TGTGCCAGCAGCTTAGCGGGTCACCCCGGGGATGAGCAGTTCTTC

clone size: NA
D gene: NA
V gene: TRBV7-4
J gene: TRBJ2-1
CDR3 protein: CASSLETGLGAFNEQFF
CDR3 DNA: TGTGCCAGCAGCTTAGAGACAGGCCTAGGGGCGTTCAATGAGCAGTTCTTC

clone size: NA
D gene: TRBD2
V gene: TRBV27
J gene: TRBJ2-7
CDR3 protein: CASRYKLAGHYEQYF
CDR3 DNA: TGTGCCAGCAGATACAAACTAGCGGGTCATTACGAGCAGTACTTC

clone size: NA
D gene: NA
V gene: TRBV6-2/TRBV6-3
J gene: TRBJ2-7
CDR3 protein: CASSYYDSSYEQYF
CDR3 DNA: TGTGCCAGCAGTTACTACGACAGCTCCTACGAGCAGTACTTC

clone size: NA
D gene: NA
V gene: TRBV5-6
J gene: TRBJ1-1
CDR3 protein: CASSSITHLGVRNTEAFF
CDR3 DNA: TGTGCCAGCAGCTCCATTACCCACCTAGGGGTTCGGAACACTGAAGCTTTCTTT

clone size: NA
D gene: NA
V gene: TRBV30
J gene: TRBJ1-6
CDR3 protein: CAWSVRQGLDSPLHF
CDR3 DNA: TGTGCCTGGAGTGTACGTCAGGGGCTGGATTCACCCCTCCACTTT

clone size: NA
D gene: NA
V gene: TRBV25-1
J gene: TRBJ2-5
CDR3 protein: CASSDRVIRETQYF
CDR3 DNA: TGTGCCAGCAGTGACAGGGTGATAAGGGAGACCCAGTACTTC

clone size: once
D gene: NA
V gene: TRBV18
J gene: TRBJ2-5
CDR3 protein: CASSPLQSQETQYF
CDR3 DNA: TGTGCCAGCTCACCATTACAGTCCCAAGAGACCCAGTACTTC

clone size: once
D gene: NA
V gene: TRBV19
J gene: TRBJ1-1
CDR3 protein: CASRRGEYPNTEAFF
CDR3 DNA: TGTGCCAGTAGGCGAGGTGAATACCCAAACACTGAAGCTTTCTTT

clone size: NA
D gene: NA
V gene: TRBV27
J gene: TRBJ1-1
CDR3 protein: CASSLQGRYTEAFF
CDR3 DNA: TGTGCCAGCAGTCTACAGGGTAGGTACACTGAAGCTTTCTTT

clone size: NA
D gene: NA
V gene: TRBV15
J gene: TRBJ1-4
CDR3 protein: CATSSPGTFATNEKLFF
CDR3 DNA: TGTGCCACCAGCAGTCCCGGGACATTTGCAACTAATGAAAAACTGTTTTTT

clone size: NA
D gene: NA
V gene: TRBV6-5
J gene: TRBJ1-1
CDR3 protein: CASSYQGSYTEAFF
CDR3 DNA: TGTGCCAGCAGTTACCAGGGGAGCTACACTGAAGCTTTCTTT

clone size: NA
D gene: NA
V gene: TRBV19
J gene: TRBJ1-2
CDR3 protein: CASSRQEYGYTF
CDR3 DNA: TGTGCCAGTAGTAGACAGGAGTATGGCTACACCTTC

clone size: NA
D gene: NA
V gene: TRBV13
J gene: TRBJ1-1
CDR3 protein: CASSPSDTQSHSEAFF
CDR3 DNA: TGTGCCAGCAGCCCCTCGGACACCCAGAGTCACTCTGAAGCTTTCTTT

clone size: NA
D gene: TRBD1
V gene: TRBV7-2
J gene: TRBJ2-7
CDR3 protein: CASSFPGQLSYEQYF
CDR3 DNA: TGTGCCAGCAGCTTTCCGGGACAGCTCTCCTACGAGCAGTACTTC

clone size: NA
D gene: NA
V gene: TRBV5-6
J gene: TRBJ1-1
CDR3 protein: CASSLGPPTGAFF
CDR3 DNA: TGTGCCAGCAGCTTGGGCCCCCCGACAGGAGCTTTCTTT

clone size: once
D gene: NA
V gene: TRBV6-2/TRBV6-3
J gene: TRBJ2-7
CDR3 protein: CASSYLQGPYEQYF
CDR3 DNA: TGTGCCAGCAGTTACTTACAGGGTCCCTACGAGCAGTACTTC

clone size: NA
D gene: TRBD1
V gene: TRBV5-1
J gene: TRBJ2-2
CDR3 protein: CASSLAQGANTGELFF
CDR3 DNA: TGCGCCAGCAGCTTGGCGCAGGGGGCGAACACCGGGGAGCTGTTTTTT

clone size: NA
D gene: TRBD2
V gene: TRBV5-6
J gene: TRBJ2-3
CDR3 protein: CASSFTLAGAIDTQYF
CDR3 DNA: TGTGCCAGCAGCTTTACGCTAGCGGGGGCCATTGATACGCAGTATTTT

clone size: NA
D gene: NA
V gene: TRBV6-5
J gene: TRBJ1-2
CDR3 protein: CASARADGYTF
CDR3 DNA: TGTGCCAGCGCCAGGGCGGATGGCTACACCTTC

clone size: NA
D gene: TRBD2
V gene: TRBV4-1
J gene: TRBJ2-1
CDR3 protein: CASSQQTTSASYNEQFF
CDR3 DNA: TGCGCCAGCAGCCAACAAACAACTAGCGCCTCCTACAATGAGCAGTTCTTC

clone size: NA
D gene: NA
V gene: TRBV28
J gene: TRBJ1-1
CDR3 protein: CASSIPYTEAFF
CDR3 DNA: TGTGCCAGCAGTATCCCTTACACTGAAGCTTTCTTT

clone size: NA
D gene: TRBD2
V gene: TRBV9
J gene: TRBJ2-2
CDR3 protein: CASSDGTSDSTGELFF
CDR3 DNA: TGTGCCAGCAGCGACGGGACTAGCGATTCCACCGGGGAGCTGTTTTTT

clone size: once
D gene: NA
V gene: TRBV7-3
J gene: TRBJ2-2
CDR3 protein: CASSFRPGFGSGELFF
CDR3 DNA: TGTGCCAGCAGCTTCCGGCCAGGCTTTGGTTCCGGGGAGCTGTTTTTT

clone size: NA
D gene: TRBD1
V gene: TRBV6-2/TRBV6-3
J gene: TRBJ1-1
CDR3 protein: CASSYARRGRLDENTEAFF
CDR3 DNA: TGTGCCAGCAGTTACGCCCGGAGGGGGCGGCTTGATGAGAACACTGAAGCTTTCTTT

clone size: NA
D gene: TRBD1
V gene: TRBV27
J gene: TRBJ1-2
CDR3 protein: CASSLSVLASDRARGGYTF
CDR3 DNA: TGTGCCAGCAGTTTATCCGTGCTCGCCTCTGACAGGGCAAGGGGTGGCTACACCTTC

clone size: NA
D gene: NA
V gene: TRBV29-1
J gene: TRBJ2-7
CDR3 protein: CSVGGPSYEQYF
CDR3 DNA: TGCAGCGTTGGGGGGCCCTCCTACGAGCAGTACTTC

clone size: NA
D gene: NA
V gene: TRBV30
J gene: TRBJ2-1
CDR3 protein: CAWGGEIRSNNEQFF
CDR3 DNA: TGTGCCTGGGGAGGGGAGATCCGGAGCAACAATGAGCAGTTCTTC

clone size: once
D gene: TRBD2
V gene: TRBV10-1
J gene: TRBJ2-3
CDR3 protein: CASRSGTSGEEADTQYF
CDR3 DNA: TGCGCCAGCAGAAGCGGGACTAGCGGGGAGGAGGCGGATACGCAGTATTTT

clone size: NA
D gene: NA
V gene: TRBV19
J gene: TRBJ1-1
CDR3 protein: CASSIYRVPDTEAFF
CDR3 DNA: TGTGCCAGTAGTATCTACAGGGTACCCGACACTGAAGCTTTCTTT

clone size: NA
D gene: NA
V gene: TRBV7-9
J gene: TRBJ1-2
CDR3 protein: CASSLGLEEDGYTF
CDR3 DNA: TGTGCCAGCAGCTTAGGTTTGGAGGAAGATGGCTACACCTTC